This T cell receptor (beta chain) appears in the sequencing data of a study of T-cell memory formation after mild COVID-19. Across the study: Largely, TCR clusters stayed within a single donor.

Findings and limits, study-wide: The main location of contracting CD4+ clones was CM and EM, and that of contracting CD8+ clones was EMRA. Day 15 to 85 contracting clones showed balanced CD4/CD8; day 15 to 37 expanders favored CD4+.

The CDR3 spans 14 residues. V lost 4 bases, J lost 8 bases, and 8 bases stayed unmatched. Germline-derived CDR1 and CDR2 are MGHRA and YSYEKL. 5'RACE with constant-segment primers built TCRalpha and TCRbeta cDNA libraries with UMIs. TCRdb re-called the 5' RACE reads through MiXCR, storing one row per CDR3 protein. There are fewer than 150,000 distinct CDR3 sequences in the sample; about 17% occur only once, and 5.2% lies in the top ten. In the case of this clonotype: Its antigen remains unknown.

The receptor comes from a man aged 18 to 30 who had mild COVID-19 (a few samples of this study predate the infection). Cell type and time point are not known. The chain couples TRBV4-1 to TRBJ1-2; 9 nucleotides align to TRBD1. Sample: PBMCs or a T cell subset sorted from them (not recorded which). CDR3 DNA: TGCGCCAGCAGCCTTCCCACAGGGGGCTCAGGCTACACCTTC. Translated: CASSLPTGGSGYTF.